Presented here are 21 T cell receptor beta chains from one specimen sequenced in a study of cytomegalovirus exposure and HLA in healthy donors. In the PCR, 60 Vbeta and 13 Jbeta primers were used. Data came from immunoSEQ multiplex PCR; TCRdb stores just in-frame clones and leaves some out. The sample yields around 140,000 clones, 75% seen once. The specimen sequenced was PBMCs. These receptors were collected from a man aged 30 to 39 in good health and CMV-seronegative.

This rearrangement joins TRBV6-5 to TRBJ2-5; TRBD1 agrees at 7 bases. This CDR3 region has 15 residues. Germline V gives CDR1 MNHEY, CDR2 SVGAGI. V dropped 4 bases and J dropped 0; count of bases not matched to a gene: 5. CDR3 amino acids: CASSLGTVHQETQYF. In DNA, the CDR3 is TGTGCCAGCAGTTTGGGGACAGTACACCAAGAGACCCAGTACTTC.

The V and J genes are TRBV7-3 and TRBJ2-3; TRBD2 might be the D (5 bases). The CDR3 is 15 amino acids. Trimming removed 2 bases at V and 0 bases at J, with 9 bases between. Germline V gives CDR1 SGHTA, CDR2 FQGTGA. The CDR3 bases are TGTGCCAGCAGCTTAGGGAGAACCAGCACAGATACGCAGTATTTT. Its translation: CASSLGRTSTDTQYF.

V and J are TRBV15 and TRBJ2-7; 9 nucleotides match TRBD1. CDR3 length equals 15 residues. Germline V gives CDR1 LNHNV, CDR2 YYDKDF (reference sequence). V shed 0 bases and J 1 base; nucleotides not matched to a gene: 1. CDR3 DNA sequence: TGTGCCACCAGCAGAGAAGGGACAGGGTCCTACGAGCAGTACTTC. It specifies CATSREGTGSYEQYF. Full variable domain (remainder filled in from reference TRBV15 and TRBJ2-7): DAMVIQNPRYQVTQFGKPVTLSCSQTLNHNVMYWYQQKSSQAPKLLFHYYDKDFNNEADTPDNFQSRRPNTSFCFLDIRSPGLGDTAMYLCATSREGTGSYEQYFGPGTRLTVT.

This chain joins TRBV7-8 and TRBJ1-4; the D gene is possibly TRBD1 (5 bases). The length of the CDR3 is 14 residues. V shed 1 base and J shed 8 bases, with 11 bases lying between them. Germline lookup yields CDR1 SGHVS and CDR2 FQNEAQ. Here the CDR3 reads CASSLEGKVEKLFF. CDR3 coding DNA: TGTGCCAGCAGCTTAGAGGGGAAGGTCGAAAAACTGTTTTTT.

V usage is TRBV6-6 and J usage is TRBJ2-5; 16 bases align to TRBD2. The length of the CDR3 is 14 residues. V lost 8 bases, J lost 7 bases, and 4 bases stayed unmatched. Germline V gene lookup returns CDR1 MNHNY and CDR2 SVGAGI (reference sequence). CDR3 sequence: CASRGTSGGGTQYF. The DNA for the CDR3 is TGTGCCAGCCGAGGGACTAGCGGGGGGGGGACCCAGTACTTC.

This clone was found a few times. The genes are TRBV2 and TRBJ2-3; 8 bases agree with TRBD2. The germline CDR1 and CDR2 sequences are SNHLY and FYNNEI. The trim removed 6 bases at V and 2 bases at J, leaving 13 bases unmatched. This CDR3 contains 17 residues. The CDR3 coding sequence is TGTGCCAGCAGCCCCCTTTCTGGACTAGCCCTCACAGATACGCAGTATTTT. Translating it yields CASSPLSGLALTDTQYF.

This chain links TRBV9 with TRBJ2-3; 8 positions match TRBD2. The trim removed 5 bases at V and 0 bases at J, leaving 2 bases unmatched. The germline gives CDR1 SGDLS, CDR2 YYNGEE. The CDR3 runs 14 residues. CDR3 sequence: CASRAGVSTDTQYF. The DNA of the CDR3 is TGTGCCAGCAGAGCGGGGGTGAGCACAGATACGCAGTATTTT.

The rearrangement links TRBV28 to TRBJ1-4; D remains unclear. CDR1 and CDR2 (germline): MDHEN, SYDVKM. The CDR3 is 16 residues long. V was cut by 7 bases and J by 6 bases, with 21 bases left in between. The CDR3 DNA sequence: TGTGCCAGCACGTCGACCGAGCCCTGGGAGGATGAAAAACTGTTTTTT. It is translated as CASTSTEPWEDEKLFF.

CDR3 residues: CASSLTSGANEQFF. The DNA for the CDR3 is TGTGCCAGCAGTCTGACTAGCGGGGCCAATGAGCAGTTCTTC. This chain joins TRBV11-3 and TRBJ2-1; 11 bases are shared with TRBD2. Germline CDR1 reads SGHNT; CDR2 reads YENEEA. The CDR3 has 14 amino acids. V lost 6 bases, J lost 6 bases, and 4 bases stayed unmatched. The variable domain in full, completed from reference TRBV11-3 and TRBJ2-1, reads EAGVVQSPRYKIIEKKQPVAFWCNPISGHNTLYWYLQNLGQGPELLIRYENEEAVDDSQLPKDRFSAERLKGVDSTLKIQPAELGDSAVYLCASSLTSGANEQFFGPGTRLTVL.

This clone came up a few times. V gene TRBV14 combines with J gene TRBJ2-7; D remains ambiguous. V lost 4 bases and J 6 bases, leaving 16 bases between the germline ends. The CDR3 loop spans 14 amino acids. Germline V gene data show CDR1 as SGHDN and CDR2 as FVKESK. The CDR3 nucleotides read TGTGCCAGCAGCCTTCTCACTACATGGTCCGAGCAGTACTTC. Its translation is CASSLLTTWSEQYF.

This clone occurred a few times. One junction end disagrees with the germline gene, perhaps due to a read error. The gene calls are TRBV5-1 and TRBJ2-1, with 8 nucleotides matching TRBD2. The CDR3 runs 16 residues. Germline V lookup: CDR1 SGHRS, CDR2 YFSETQ. The CDR3 loop is CASSLAVGGAYSEQFF. DNA of the CDR3: TGCGCCAGCAGCTTGGCAGTCGGGGGGGCCTACAGTGAGCAGTTCTTC.

The rearrangement uses TRBV28 and TRBJ1-5; TRBD1 matches at 7 bases. The CDR3 runs to 15 residues. The germline gives CDR1 MDHEN, CDR2 SYDVKM. With 1 base clipped from V and 2 bases from J, the junction kept 2 bases outside the gene matches. The CDR3 region has the DNA TGTGCCAGCAGTTTATATACAGGGGGCAATCAGCCCCAGCATTTT. Translation: CASSLYTGGNQPQHF. The full variable domain, rest sourced from reference TRBV28 and TRBJ1-5, is DVKVTQSSRYLVKRTGEKVFLECVQDMDHENMFWYRQDPGLGLRLIYFSYDVKMKEKGDIPEGYSVSREKKERFSLILESASTNQTSMYLCASSLYTGGNQPQHFGDGTRLSIL.

The genes are TRBV5-1 and TRBJ1-2, with D possibly TRBD1 on 6 matching bases. The CDR3 runs 13 residues. V lost 4 bases and J 2 bases, leaving 9 bases between the germline ends. The germline CDR1 and CDR2 sequences are SGHRS and YFSETQ. CDR3 sequence: CASSPDSNYGYTF. The DNA of the CDR3 is TGCGCCAGCAGCCCGGACAGCAACTATGGCTACACCTTC.

The gene calls are TRBV7-2 and TRBJ2-7, with 11 bases aligning to TRBD2. V shed 4 bases, J shed 2 bases, and the junction held 4 bases outside the gene matches. Looked up from germline, CDR1 is SGHTA and CDR2 is FQGNSA. The length of the CDR3 is 15 residues. CDR3 region: CASSSLAGVPYEQYF. The CDR3 nucleotides read TGTGCCAGCAGCTCACTAGCGGGGGTCCCCTACGAGCAGTACTTC. Full variable domain (remainder filled in from reference TRBV7-2 and TRBJ2-7): GAGVSQSPSNKVTEKGKDVELRCDPISGHTALYWYRQSLGQGLEFLIYFQGNSAPDKSGLPSDRFSAERTGGSVSTLTIQRTQQEDSAVYLCASSSLAGVPYEQYFGPGTRLTVT.

CDR3 sequence: CASLTGRADTQYF. In DNA, the CDR3 is TGTGCCAGCCTGACAGGGCGGGCGGATACGCAGTATTTT. The V call is TRBV28, the J call TRBJ2-3; 7 positions agree with TRBD1. V trimming: 8 bases; J trimming: 6 bases; junction bases outside the gene matches: 8. The CDR3 is 13 residues long. Germline V lookup: CDR1 MDHEN, CDR2 SYDVKM.

The V call is TRBV7-9, the J call TRBJ1-1; TRBD1 aligns across 7 bases. Germline V gene data show CDR1 as SEHNR and CDR2 as FQNEAQ (reference sequence). V shed 3 bases and J 4 bases; nucleotides not matched to a gene: 5. The CDR3 is 14 residues long. The DNA for the CDR3 is TGTGCCAGCAGCTTCCAGACAGGGTCCACTGAAGCTTTCTTT. Translation gives CASSFQTGSTEAFF.

This chain links TRBV6-5 with TRBJ2-1, with 11 bases identical to TRBD2. Germline CDR1 is MNHEY and CDR2 is SVGAGI. J gave up 3 bases and V 4 bases, and 5 bases lay outside the gene matches. The CDR3 runs to 16 residues. CDR3 nucleotides: TGTGCCAGCAGTTCCCTGACTAGCGGGGACTACAATGAGCAGTTCTTC. Its protein product is CASSSLTSGDYNEQFF.

The rearrangement joins TRBV30 to TRBJ2-1; 15 bases fit TRBD2. Germline CDR1 GTSNPN, CDR2 SVGIG (reference sequence). The CDR3 is 14 amino acids. With V trimmed by 2 bases and J by 12 bases, 5 bases remained unmatched. CDR3 sequence reads: CAWSSGLAGGPQFF. The CDR3 bases are TGTGCCTGGAGTTCCGGACTAGCGGGAGGGCCGCAGTTCTTC.

This rearrangement joins TRBV28 to TRBJ2-3; TRBD2 might be the D (6 bases). Germline values: CDR1 MDHEN, CDR2 SYDVKM. The CDR3 covers 17 residues. Deletions cut 4 bases from V and 1 base from J, with 18 bases between. The CDR3 region has the DNA TGTGCCAGCAGTTCCACGACTAGACGGAGAGGCACAGATACGCAGTATTTT. Its protein product is CASSSTTRRRGTDTQYF.

The chain combines TRBV27 with TRBJ2-1; 15 bases are shared with TRBD2. Germline assignment: CDR1 MNHEY and CDR2 SMNVEV (reference sequence). The CDR3 length is 15 residues. Trimming cost V 5 bases and J 9 bases; bases outside gene matches: 5. The CDR3 DNA is TGTGCCAGCAGTCCGGGACTAGCGGGGGGCGGTGAGCAGTTCTTC. It is translated as CASSPGLAGGGEQFF.

The V and J genes are TRBV7-9 and TRBJ2-1; 10 bases match TRBD2. Germline V gene sequence: CDR1 SEHNR, CDR2 FQNEAQ (reference sequence). V trimming: 1 base; J trimming: 8 bases; junction bases outside the gene matches: 8. The length of the CDR3 is 16 residues. In DNA, the CDR3 is TGTGCCAGCAGCTTAGGCCCAGCGGGAGGGCCATATGAGCAGTTCTTC. This encodes CASSLGPAGGPYEQFF.